Listed here are 5 T cell receptor beta chains from one sample, sequenced in a study of OX40 agonist ivuxolimab in advanced cancers. Here immunoSEQ multiplex PCR was the method, and the copy in TCRdb shows in-frame clones only, minus some. The sample lists 60,000 to 75,000 clones; 70% to 90% were seen once. Sequences were derived from CD4+ or CD8+ T cells sorted from blood, sampled in a trial of the OX40 agonist ivuxolimab. These TCRs come from an adult with an advanced solid tumor such as melanoma, head and neck, liver or kidney cancer.

This clone appeared once. The J gene is TRBJ1-3, the V gene TRBV7-2; a possible D gene is TRBD1 (6 bases). Germline CDR1 reads SGHTA; CDR2 reads FQGNSA. The CDR3 extends over 15 amino acids. Trimming left V 5 bases short and J 1 base short, with 12 bases between. CDR3 loop: CASSRGQTSGNTIYF. In DNA form, the CDR3 reads TGTGCCAGCAGCCGCGGACAGACATCTGGAAACACCATATATTTT.

This clone was seen only a few times. The chain uses TRBV5-5 and TRBJ2-7, with D uncertain. The CDR3 is 14 residues long. Trimming stripped 0 bases from V and 3 bases from J, with 10 bases between. Germline CDR1 is SGHKS and CDR2 is YYEKEE (reference sequence). The CDR3 reads CASSLDPGRYEQYF. CDR3 in DNA: TGTGCCAGCAGCTTGGATCCGGGTCGCTACGAGCAGTACTTC.

This chain connects TRBV10-3 to TRBJ1-1; weak D call: TRBD1 (6 bases). V shed 7 bases and J shed 6 bases, with 15 bases lying between them. Germline assignment: CDR1 ENHRY and CDR2 SYGVKD. The CDR3 is 13 residues long. The CDR3 spells CAIKLQGLAEAFF. CDR3 in DNA: TGTGCCATCAAGTTACAGGGACTCGCTGAAGCTTTCTTT.

Of note for this clone: At one boundary the junction diverges from the germline segment, which might be a read error. The chain couples TRBV7-2 to TRBJ2-7; D may be TRBD1 or TRBD2 (5 bases each). Germline V gene data show CDR1 as SGHTA and CDR2 as FQGNSA. This CDR3 is built from 15 residues. CDR3 sequence reads: CASSLGGRGAYEQYF. As DNA, the CDR3 is TGTGCCAGCAGTTTAGGCGGTCGGGGCGCCTACGAGCAGTACTTC.

The chain uses TRBV2 and TRBJ1-3; D is undetermined. In germline, CDR1 is SNHLY, CDR2 FYNNEI. The V end was cut by 9 bases, the J end by 14 bases, with 20 bases between. The CDR3 sequence is 12 residues long. CDR3 loop: CASTSQLGSLYF. CDR3 in DNA: TGTGCCAGTACTTCCCAACTCGGAAGTTTATATTTT.